This TCR beta chain was identified during a study of beta chain features in type 1 diabetes. Overall study: Cell yields, gender and age were similar in healthy donors and patients.

General observations from the study: In every one of the four CD4+ subsets, TCRB CDR3s were moderately but significantly shorter in Type 1 diabetes patients.

V was shortened by 0 bases and J by 2 bases, with 10 bases between the two germline ends. Germline V CDR1 and CDR2: SGDLS, YYNGEE. The CDR3 is made up of 15 amino acids. Of the isolated RNA, all was reverse transcribed, and so the sequenced material was expressed TCRB transcripts. Only in-frame clones appear in the TCRdb table, and some are missing; sequencing was by immunoSEQ multiplex PCR. Of about 250,000 clones listed, roughly 13% are singletons. A note on this clone: Its antigen is not known.

Sequencing was performed on naive CD4+ T cells from blood. The V call is TRBV9, the J call TRBJ2-3; D gene uncertain. The clonotype was recovered from a woman aged 40-49 years in good health. CDR3 residues: CASSVARKPTDTQYF. The CDR3 DNA sequence: TGTGCCAGCAGCGTAGCACGTAAGCCCACAGATACGCAGTATTTT.